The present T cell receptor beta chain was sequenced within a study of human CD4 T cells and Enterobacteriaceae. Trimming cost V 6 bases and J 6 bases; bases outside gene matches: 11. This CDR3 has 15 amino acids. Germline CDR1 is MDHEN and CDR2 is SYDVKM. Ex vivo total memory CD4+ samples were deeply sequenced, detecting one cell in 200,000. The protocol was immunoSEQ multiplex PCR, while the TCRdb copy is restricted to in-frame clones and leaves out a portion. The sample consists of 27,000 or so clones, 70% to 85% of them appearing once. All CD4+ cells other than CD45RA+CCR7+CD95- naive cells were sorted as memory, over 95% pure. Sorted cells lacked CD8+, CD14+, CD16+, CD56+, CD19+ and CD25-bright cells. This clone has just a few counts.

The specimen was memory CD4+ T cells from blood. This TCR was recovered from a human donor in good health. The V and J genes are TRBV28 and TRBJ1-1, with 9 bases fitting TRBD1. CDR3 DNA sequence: TGTGCCAGCAGGCCACAGGGGGCGGGCACTGCTGAAGCTTTCTTT. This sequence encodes CASRPQGAGTAEAFF. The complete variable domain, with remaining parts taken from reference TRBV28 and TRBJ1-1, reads DVKVTQSSRYLVKRTGEKVFLECVQDMDHENMFWYRQDPGLGLRLIYFSYDVKMKEKGDIPEGYSVSREKKERFSLILESASTNQTSMYLCASRPQGAGTAEAFFGQGTRLTVV.